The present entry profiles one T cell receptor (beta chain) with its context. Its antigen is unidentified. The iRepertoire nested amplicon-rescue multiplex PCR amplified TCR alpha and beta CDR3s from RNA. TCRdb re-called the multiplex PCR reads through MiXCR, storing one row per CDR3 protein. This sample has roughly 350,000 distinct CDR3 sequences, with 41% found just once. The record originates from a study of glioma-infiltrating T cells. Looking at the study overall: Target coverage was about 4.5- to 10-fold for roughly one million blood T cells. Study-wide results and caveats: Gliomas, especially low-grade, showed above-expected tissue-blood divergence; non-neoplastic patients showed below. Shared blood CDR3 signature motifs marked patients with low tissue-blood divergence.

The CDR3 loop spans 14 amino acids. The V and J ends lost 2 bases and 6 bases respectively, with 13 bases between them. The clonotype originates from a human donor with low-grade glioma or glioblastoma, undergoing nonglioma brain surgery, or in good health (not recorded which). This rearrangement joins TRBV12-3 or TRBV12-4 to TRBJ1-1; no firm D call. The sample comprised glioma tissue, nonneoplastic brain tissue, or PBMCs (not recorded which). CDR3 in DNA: TGTGCCAGCAGTTTAATCCGGGCTCGGGCTGAAGCTTTCTTT. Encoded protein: CASSLIRARAEAFF.